This T cell receptor beta chain was sequenced in a study of cytomegalovirus exposure and HLA in healthy donors. Study findings and constraints: Most TCR sequences proved rare, with some public TCRs found in many donors.

A note on this clone: Its antigen is unknown.

The CDR3 is made up of 14 amino acids. The ends were cut back, 2 bases at V and 0 bases at J, with 8 bases in the middle. From germline, CDR1 is SEHNR and CDR2 FQNEAQ (reference sequence). The PCR employed 60 Vbeta primers together with 13 Jbeta primers. Sequencing used immunoSEQ multiplex PCR; TCRdb keeps in-frame clones, though not all of them. The data show about 84,000 clones, 55% to 65% seen once. The TCR originated in a woman aged 40-49 years in good health and CMV-seropositive. Sequenced sample: PBMCs. The rearrangement links TRBV7-9 to TRBJ2-7; D unclear. The DNA of the CDR3 is TGTGCCAGCAGCTTAAGTCAGGACTCCTACGAGCAGTACTTC. Residues: CASSLSQDSYEQYF.